This TCR beta chain derives from a study of T cell responses to AZD1222 COVID-19 vaccine. The CDR3 has 15 residues. The V end was cut by 0 bases, the J end by 4 bases, with 12 bases between. Germline V CDR1 and CDR2: SGHDN, FVKESK. Remarks on this clone: Antigen unknown.

Sequenced by immunoSEQ multiplex PCR; TCRdb stores in-frame clones only, minus some. Seen here are 95,000 to 150,000 clones, 92% observed once, and the top ten hold roughly 1.8%. Study conclusions and caveats: Sampling that yielded the repertoires occurred only after the peak T cell response.

This receptor was obtained from an adult in good health. This specimen consisted of peripheral blood, obtained on day 0 of AZD1222 vaccination. The chain couples TRBV14 to TRBJ1-2; D unresolved. The CDR3 reads CASSQDPDSSYGYTF. The CDR3 DNA is TGTGCCAGCAGCCAAGACCCCGATAGTAGCTATGGCTACACCTTC. Looking up the rest from reference TRBV14 and TRBJ1-2 gives the full variable domain: EAGVTQFPSHSVIEKGQTVTLRCDPISGHDNLYWYRRVMGKEIKFLLHFVKESKQDESGMPNNRFLAERTGGTYSTLKVQPAELEDSGVYFCASSQDPDSSYGYTFGSGTRLTVV.